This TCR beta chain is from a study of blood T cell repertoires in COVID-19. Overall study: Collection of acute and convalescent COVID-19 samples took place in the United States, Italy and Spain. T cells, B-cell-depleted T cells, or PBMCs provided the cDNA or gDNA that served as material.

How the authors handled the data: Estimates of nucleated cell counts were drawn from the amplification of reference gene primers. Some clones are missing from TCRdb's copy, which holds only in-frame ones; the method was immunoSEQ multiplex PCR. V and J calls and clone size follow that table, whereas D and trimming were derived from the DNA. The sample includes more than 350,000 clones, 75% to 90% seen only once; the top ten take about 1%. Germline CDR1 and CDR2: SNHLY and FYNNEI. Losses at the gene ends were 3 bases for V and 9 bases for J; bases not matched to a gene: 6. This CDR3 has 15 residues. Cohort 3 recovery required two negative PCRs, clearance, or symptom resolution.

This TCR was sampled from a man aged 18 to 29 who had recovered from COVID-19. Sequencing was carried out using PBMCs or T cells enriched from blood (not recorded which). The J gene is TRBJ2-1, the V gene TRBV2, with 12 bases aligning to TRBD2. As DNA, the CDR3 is TGTGCCAGCAGTGATTCGGCTAGCGGGAGGGGTGAGCAGTTCTTC. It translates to CASSDSASGRGEQFF.